A selection of T cell receptor beta chains follows, all from one sample in a study of T cells in tuberculosis. Clones were read by immunoSEQ multiplex PCR, and TCRdb kept only the in-frame ones, dropping some. Here the sample spans approximately 100,000 clones, approximately 90% being singletons. Sequenced: CD1b-GMM tetramer-negative cells sorted from PBMCs. These receptors were collected from an adult woman with latent tuberculosis. Each CDR3 is given with its conserved first and last residue. The D gene is left open where the match is weak. Size is stated for part of the rows, as once, few or many counts, or as a class when the clone is expanded.

clone_size j_call d_call cdr3_length v_call cdr3_aa cdr3_nt
NA TRBJ1-1 NA 16 TRBV27 CASSYLIGVRGTEAFF TGTGCCAGCAGTTACCTCATAGGGGTGAGGGGGACTGAAGCTTTCTTT
NA TRBJ2-3 NA 15 TRBV6-1 CASREAALSTDTQYF TGTGCCAGCAGGGAAGCGGCCTTAAGCACAGATACGCAGTATTTT
NA TRBJ2-1 TRBD2 16 TRBV2 CASSGTSGGAYNEQFF TGTGCCAGCTCCGGGACTAGCGGGGGGGCCTACAATGAGCAGTTCTTC
NA TRBJ2-7 NA 15 TRBV6-6 CASSYTRADVGEQYF TGTGCCAGCAGTTACACCAGGGCGGACGTTGGCGAGCAGTACTTC
NA TRBJ2-5 NA 14 TRBV19 CASSRGGAGETQYF TGTGCCAGTAGTAGGGGGGGGGCCGGTGAGACCCAGTACTTC
NA TRBJ2-3 TRBD2 17 TRBV27 CASSSGLAGRSTDTQYF TGTGCCAGCAGTTCAGGACTAGCGGGGCGTAGCACAGATACGCAGTATTTT
NA TRBJ1-6 NA 17 TRBV4-2 CASSQVWTEAANSPLHF TGTGCCAGCAGCCAAGTGTGGACGGAGGCAGCTAATTCACCCCTCCACTTT
NA TRBJ1-5 TRBD1 14 TRBV19 CASSKTGSVQPQHF TGTGCCAGTAGTAAGACAGGGTCGGTTCAGCCCCAGCATTTT
NA TRBJ2-1 TRBD2 17 TRBV4-1 CASSQLATSPSYNEQFF TGCGCCAGCAGCCAATTAGCGACTAGCCCTTCCTACAATGAGCAGTTCTTC
NA TRBJ1-1 NA 14 TRBV6-5 CASSSPQPGAEAFF TGTGCCAGCAGTTCCCCCCAACCAGGGGCTGAAGCTTTCTTT
NA TRBJ2-7 TRBD2 15 TRBV18 CASSPLAGGSYEQYF TGTGCCAGCTCACCGCTAGCGGGGGGCTCCTACGAGCAGTACTTC
NA TRBJ2-7 NA 14 TRBV4-1 CASSQNEVHHEQYF TGCGCCAGCAGCCAAAATGAGGTTCACCACGAGCAGTACTTC
once TRBJ2-7 TRBD1 15 TRBV2 CASVLDRGSVYEQYF TGTGCCAGCGTACTAGACAGGGGATCCGTCTACGAGCAGTACTTC
NA TRBJ2-3 TRBD2 17 TRBV2 CASRAWGLAGGTDTQYF TGTGCCAGCAGGGCGTGGGGTCTAGCGGGGGGCACAGATACGCAGTATTTT
NA TRBJ1-1 TRBD1 13 TRBV7-3 CASSKDRVAEAFF TGTGCCAGCAGCAAGGACAGGGTGGCTGAAGCTTTCTTT
NA TRBJ2-6 NA 16 TRBV19 CASSARGPSGANVLTF TGTGCCAGTAGTGCCAGGGGCCCCTCTGGGGCCAACGTCCTGACTTTC
NA TRBJ2-7 NA 18 TRBV6-1 CASSDPGRGGHLSYEQYF TGTGCCAGCAGTGACCCGGGTCGCGGGGGACACCTATCCTACGAGCAGTACTTC
once TRBJ1-5 NA 15 TRBV6-5 CASSRGGRDNQPQHF TGTGCCAGCAGTAGGGGCGGGCGGGATAATCAGCCCCAGCATTTT
NA TRBJ2-3 NA 13 TRBV7-6 CASRAEGTDTQYF TGTGCCAGCAGGGCCGAGGGTACAGATACGCAGTATTTT
NA TRBJ2-5 NA 16 TRBV4-1 CASSQDFAGSGETQYF TGCGCCAGCAGCCAAGATTTCGCGGGGTCAGGGGAGACCCAGTACTTC
NA TRBJ2-7 TRBD2 16 TRBV5-1 CASRGTSGGASYEQYF TGCGCCAGCAGGGGGACTAGCGGGGGGGCCTCCTACGAGCAGTACTTC
NA TRBJ1-2 TRBD1 14 TRBV6-5 CASSAGGAYYGYTF TGTGCCAGCAGTGCAGGGGGCGCTTACTATGGCTACACCTTC
NA TRBJ1-5 NA 15 TRBV28 CASTNQGGGNQPQHF TGTGCCAGCACAAATCAGGGAGGAGGAAATCAGCCCCAGCATTTT
NA TRBJ1-6 NA 16 TRBV27 CASRIVGGDYNSPLHF TGTGCCAGCAGGATAGTAGGAGGGGACTATAATTCACCCCTCCACTTT
NA TRBJ2-3 TRBD2 14 TRBV15 CACSSGGITDTQYF TGTGCCTGTTCGTCGGGGGGAATCACAGATACGCAGTATTTT
NA TRBJ1-1 TRBD1 14 TRBV28 CASTRQGTRTEAFF TGTGCCAGCACTAGACAGGGAACTAGGACTGAAGCTTTCTTT
NA TRBJ1-3 NA 14 TRBV15 CATSRAQAGNTIYF TGTGCCACCAGCAGAGCCCAGGCCGGAAACACCATATATTTT
NA TRBJ1-2 TRBD1 15 TRBV4-2 CASSQSAGTGIGYTF TGTGCCAGCAGCCAAAGCGCGGGGACAGGAATTGGCTACACCTTC
NA TRBJ1-2 NA 14 TRBV25-1 CASTTGADNYGYTF TGTGCCAGCACCACTGGGGCGGATAACTATGGCTACACCTTC
NA TRBJ2-2 NA 13 TRBV6-1 CASRAPNTGELFF TGTGCCAGCAGGGCTCCGAACACCGGGGAGCTGTTTTTT
NA TRBJ2-3 TRBD1 15 TRBV6-1 CASSEYRGGTDTQYF TGTGCCAGCAGTGAATACAGGGGTGGGACAGATACGCAGTATTTT
NA TRBJ1-1 NA 14 TRBV10-3 CAISEGDRNTEAFF TGTGCCATCAGTGAAGGAGACAGGAACACTGAAGCTTTCTTT
NA TRBJ2-4 NA 13 TRBV14 CASSQDLVGGRYF TGTGCCAGCAGCCAAGATTTAGTTGGAGGTCGGTACTTC
NA TRBJ2-7 NA 17 TRBV30 CAWSVGSYGRVLGEQYF TGTGCCTGGAGTGTAGGATCATACGGCAGGGTCTTAGGCGAGCAGTACTTC
NA TRBJ1-4 NA 14 TRBV30 CAWNHRVLNEKLFF TGTGCCTGGAATCACAGGGTTCTTAATGAAAAACTGTTTTTT
NA TRBJ1-5 TRBD1 14 TRBV13 CASSSGQGSQPQHF TGTGCCAGCAGTTCCGGACAGGGGAGTCAGCCCCAGCATTTT
NA TRBJ2-7 TRBD1 15 TRBV6-1 CASSSVGQGLGEQYF TGTGCCAGCAGTTCCGTGGGACAGGGGTTGGGTGAGCAGTACTTC
NA TRBJ2-2 NA 17 TRBV5-6 CASSLGMLQGHTGELFF TGTGCCAGCAGCTTGGGAATGCTACAGGGACACACCGGGGAGCTGTTTTTT
NA TRBJ1-2 NA 13 TRBV14 CASSPIVNYGYTF TGTGCCAGCAGCCCCATAGTAAACTATGGCTACACCTTC
NA TRBJ2-3 TRBD2 13 TRBV19 CASKRGATDTQYF TGTGCCAGCAAGCGGGGGGCTACAGATACGCAGTATTTT
NA TRBJ2-5 NA 15 TRBV28 CASSLASAGQETQYF TGTGCCAGCAGTTTGGCGAGTGCAGGGCAAGAGACCCAGTACTTC
NA TRBJ2-2 TRBD1 15 TRBV28 CASSPRTGHTGELFF TGTGCCAGCAGTCCCAGGACAGGGCACACCGGGGAGCTGTTTTTT
NA TRBJ2-3 TRBD2 16 TRBV7-8 CASSLVLAGGTDTQYF TGTGCCAGCAGCTTAGTACTAGCGGGGGGCACAGATACGCAGTATTTT
NA TRBJ1-5 TRBD1 16 TRBV10-2 CASSPRDRGDNQPQHF TGCGCCAGCAGCCCCCGGGACAGGGGGGACAATCAGCCCCAGCATTTT
NA TRBJ2-1 TRBD1 13 TRBV19 CATSTGNRNEQFF TGTGCTACCTCGACAGGGAATAGGAATGAGCAGTTCTTC
NA TRBJ1-2 NA 15 TRBV7-9 CASSLAGGDRYGYTF TGTGCCAGCAGCTTAGCGGGAGGGGACCGATATGGCTACACCTTC
NA TRBJ2-3 NA 15 TRBV19 CASSSPWGVTDTQYF TGTGCCAGTAGTTCTCCTTGGGGGGTCACAGATACGCAGTATTTT
NA TRBJ2-3 NA 15 TRBV27 CASSTRVSAGDTQYF TGTGCCAGCAGTACCCGGGTCTCCGCCGGAGATACGCAGTATTTT
NA TRBJ1-2 NA 13 TRBV10-2 CASNGGALYGYTF TGCGCCAGCAATGGCGGAGCCCTCTATGGCTACACCTTC
NA TRBJ2-5 NA 16 TRBV7-9 CASSLAPRTTQETQYF TGTGCCAGCAGCTTAGCCCCTCGGACTACCCAAGAGACCCAGTACTTC
once TRBJ1-1 TRBD1 14 TRBV11-2 CASSLDPTGTEAFF TGTGCCAGCAGCTTAGATCCGACAGGGACTGAAGCTTTCTTT
NA TRBJ1-2 NA 15 TRBV15 CATSSRVAANYGYTF TGTGCCACCAGCAGTCGAGTAGCCGCTAACTATGGCTACACCTTC
once TRBJ2-5 NA 13 TRBV5-6 CASSHPTGETQYF TGTGCCAGCAGCCACCCGACAGGAGAGACCCAGTACTTC
NA TRBJ2-2 TRBD1 14 TRBV6-1 CASSEGRRDREVFF TGTGCCAGCAGTGAAGGCCGGCGGGACAGGGAGGTGTTTTTT
NA TRBJ2-5 NA 15 TRBV6-1 CASKGGAAYQETQYF TGTGCCAGCAAGGGGGGGGCGGCGTACCAAGAGACCCAGTACTTC
NA TRBJ2-3 TRBD2 15 TRBV5-6 CASGGGGAVGDTQYF TGTGCCAGCGGCGGCGGGGGGGCTGTTGGAGATACGCAGTATTTT
NA TRBJ2-2 NA 15 TRBV5-1 CASSQEPTSTGELFF TGCGCCAGCAGCCAAGAGCCCACGAGCACCGGGGAGCTGTTTTTT